This TCR beta chain derives from a study of blood T cell repertoires in COVID-19. Overall study: PBMCs, B-cell-depleted T cells, or T cells provided the cDNA or gDNA that made up the material.

Germline-derived CDR1 and CDR2 are SGHRS and YFSETQ. Trimming left V 0 bases short and J 6 bases short, with 6 bases between. CDR3 size: 13 residues. This clone was observed once. The participants were between roughly 18 and 89 years old and came from some 25 US areas. Which cohort a participant joined came from the clinical history participants gave. The data were produced by immunoSEQ multiplex PCR, yet TCRdb's version contains in-frame clones alone and is incomplete. This sample yields 400,000 or so clones, of which around 90% are seen a single time; around 2% belongs to the top ten. This TCR derives from a woman in her 40s with acute COVID-19. The sequenced sample was PBMCs or T cells enriched from blood (not recorded which). The V call is TRBV5-1, the J call TRBJ2-2; no reliable D call. The CDR3 sequence is CASSLDWSGELFF. CDR3 sequence (DNA): TGCGCCAGCAGCTTGGACTGGTCCGGGGAGCTGTTTTTT.